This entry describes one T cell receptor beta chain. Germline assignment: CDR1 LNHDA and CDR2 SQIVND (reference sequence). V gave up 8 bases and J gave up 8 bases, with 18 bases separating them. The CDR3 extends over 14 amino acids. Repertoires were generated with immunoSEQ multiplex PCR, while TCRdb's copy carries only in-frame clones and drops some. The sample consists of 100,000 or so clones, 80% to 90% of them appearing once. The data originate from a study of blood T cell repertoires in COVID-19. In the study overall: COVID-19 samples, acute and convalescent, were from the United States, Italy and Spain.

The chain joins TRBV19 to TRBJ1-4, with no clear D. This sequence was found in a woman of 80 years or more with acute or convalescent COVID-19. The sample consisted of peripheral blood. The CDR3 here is CASSPGSLAEKLFF. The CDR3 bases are TGTGCCAGTTCCCCGGGCTCCTTAGCGGAAAAACTGTTTTTT.